This TCR beta chain came from a study of T cells in Graves' hyperthyroidism and ophthalmopathy. From RNA transcripts, TCR beta CDR3 regions were amplified. The TCR CDR3 first-round RT-PCR relied on the HTBI primer set. TCRdb used MiXCR to reprocess the multiplex PCR reads, holding one entry per CDR3 protein. Here the sample spans roughly 500,000 distinct CDR3 sequences, 15% to 20% being singletons. This CDR3 contains 14 residues. From germline, CDR1 is DFQATT and CDR2 SNEGSKA (reference sequence). The V gene end was trimmed by 5 bases and the J gene end by 2 bases; junction bases not matched to a gene: 4. This clonotype was seen ten or more times. Its antigen is not known. Study outcomes and limitations: Stable hyperthyroidism was told apart from ophthalmopathy by a model built on 13 V-J features. Also found in blood were most expanded thyroid clonotypes above 0.001.

The study based diagnoses on clinical symptoms, serum thyroxine and TRAb, thyroid ultrasound and orbital computed tomography. The sequencing sample was made of blood. The chain uses TRBV20-1 and TRBJ2-1, with TRBD2 identical over 9 bases. The clonotype originates from a woman aged 25 to 45 with Graves' ophthalmopathy. CDR3 amino acids: CSAETSGTYNEQFF. Here the CDR3 DNA reads TGCAGTGCTGAGACTAGCGGAACCTACAATGAGCAGTTCTTC.